A selection of T cell receptor beta chains follows, all from one sample in a study of molecular identifiers for immune sequencing clone quantification. TCRdb analysed the PCR reads with MiXCR anew, one entry per CDR3 protein. Found here are some 97,000 distinct CDR3 sequences, around 24% of them singletons; the top ten hold about 0.94%. The sample was naive CD8+ T cells from blood, with Jurkat cell RNA spiked in. The receptors originated from a human donor in good health. Some libraries in this study had Jurkat cell RNA spiked in. CDR3s include the opening cysteine and the closing phenylalanine or tryptophan. D genes are given only for firm matches. The listing skips clone size in some rows; elsewhere it reads once, few, many or a size class.

clone_size j_call d_call v_call cdr3_aa cdr3_nt
. TRBJ2-5 . TRBV4-1 CASRPGPGQATPSF TGCGCCAGCCGCCCAGGGCCGGGCCAAGCGACCCCGTCCTTC
many TRBJ2-1 . TRBV2 CASNLNEQFF TGTGCCAGCAATCTGAATGAGCAGTTCTTC
many TRBJ2-7 TRBD2 TRBV5-5 CASSRGGRDGSYEQYF TGTGCCAGCAGCCGGGGGGGAAGGGATGGGTCCTACGAGCAGTACTTC
many TRBJ2-3 . TRBV12-3/TRBV12-4 CASSLLGRSTDTQYF TGTGCCAGCAGTTTATTGGGCAGGAGCACAGATACGCAGTATTTT
many TRBJ2-3 . TRBV27 CASSPILQSDTQYF TGTGCCAGCAGTCCCATTCTCCAGTCAGATACGCAGTATTTT
once TRBJ2-3 . TRBV27 CASRFTGRRPDTQYF TGTGCCAGCCGTTTTACCGGGCGCCGCCCAGATACGCAGTATTTT
. TRBJ1-5 . TRBV28 CASRVRQVSNQPQHF TGTGCCAGCCGTGTCCGACAGGTTAGCAATCAGCCCCAGCATTTT
few TRBJ2-1 TRBD2 TRBV13 CATGTSGWDEQFF TGTGCGACCGGGACTAGCGGGTGGGATGAGCAGTTCTTC
many TRBJ2-4 . TRBV7-8 CASSPVSELAKNIQYF TGTGCCAGCAGCCCCGTCTCGGAACTAGCCAAAAACATTCAGTACTTC
many TRBJ2-1 TRBD1 TRBV7-7 CASSLEGTGGHEQFF TGTGCTAGCAGCTTAGAGGGGACAGGGGGCCATGAGCAGTTCTTC
many TRBJ2-5 . TRBV28 CASSPAGRGETQYF TGTGCCAGCAGTCCCGCGGGAAGGGGAGAGACCCAGTACTTC
many TRBJ2-1 TRBD1 TRBV11-2 CASSLGRTGLRGNEQFF TGTGCCAGCAGCTTAGGACGGACAGGCCTCAGAGGCAATGAGCAGTTCTTC
. TRBJ2-7 TRBD1 TRBV14 CASSQDWAGGSYEQYF TGTGCCAGCAGCCAAGATTGGGCAGGGGGTTCCTACGAGCAGTACTTC
. TRBJ2-3 . TRBV7-6 CAGSLARNTLYF TGTGCCGGCAGCTTAGCGCGAAATACGCTGTATTTT
many TRBJ1-6 . TRBV28 CASSPRSLFHSPLHF TGTGCCAGCAGCCCTCGGAGCCTATTTCATTCACCCCTCCACTTT
. TRBJ2-3 . TRBV12-3/TRBV12-4 CASTPPNDTQYF TGTGCCAGCACCCCGCCCAACGATACACAGTATTTT
. TRBJ2-7 . TRBV4-1 CASSQDSPVGGSYEQYF TGCGCCAGCAGCCAAGATTCACCTGTGGGCGGTTCCTACGAGCAGTACTTC
many TRBJ2-3 TRBD2 TRBV7-9 CASSSTRLAPDTQYF TGTGCCAGCAGCTCTACCCGACTAGCCCCAGATACGCAGTATTTT
. TRBJ1-1 TRBD1 TRBV28 CASIFPGGGTEAFF TGTGCCAGCATTTTTCCAGGGGGCGGCACTGAAGCTTTCTTT
many TRBJ2-1 TRBD2 TRBV30 CAWSVVSGRYNEQFF TGTGCCTGGAGTGTAGTGAGCGGGAGATACAATGAGCAGTTCTTC
. TRBJ1-1 . TRBV18 CASSPPDRNTEAFF TGTGCCAGCTCACCACCGGACAGGAACACTGAAGCTTTCTTT
many TRBJ2-3 . TRBV7-9 CASSLFTKGADTQYF TGTGCCAGCAGCTTATTCACAAAGGGGGCAGATACGCAGTATTTT
many TRBJ1-3 . TRBV4-1 CASSQDRSSGNTIYF TGCGCCAGCAGCCAAGACAGGTCGAGTGGAAACACCATATATTTT
. TRBJ2-7 TRBD2 TRBV20-1 CSATTGLAASYEQYF TGCAGTGCTACTACGGGACTAGCGGCCTCCTACGAGCAGTACTTC
many TRBJ2-5 TRBD2 TRBV7-9 CASSPGLAEETQYF TGTGCCAGCAGCCCGGGACTAGCGGAAGAGACCCAGTACTTC
many TRBJ2-5 . TRBV5-1 CASSFLNKKETQYF TGCGCCAGCAGCTTCCTAAACAAGAAAGAGACCCAGTACTTC
many TRBJ2-7 TRBD1 TRBV4-3 CASSQLQGTSYEQYF TGCGCCAGCAGCCAACTACAGGGGACGTCCTACGAGCAGTACTTC
. TRBJ2-2 . TRBV30 CAWSVFGELFF TGTGCCTGGAGTGTATTTGGGGAGCTGTTTTTT
many TRBJ1-5 . TRBV28 CASGQPQHF TGTGCCAGCGGGCAGCCCCAGCATTTT
many TRBJ1-2 TRBD1 TRBV29-1 CSVDRATTNYGYTF TGCAGCGTGGACAGGGCCACCACTAACTATGGCTACACCTTC
many TRBJ1-1 . TRBV6-2/TRBV6-3 CASSYREVNTEAFF TGTGCCAGCAGTTACCGCGAGGTCAACACTGAAGCTTTCTTT
many TRBJ2-4 . TRBV7-9 CASSLQSNIQYF TGTGCCAGCAGCTTACAGTCAAACATTCAGTACTTC
. TRBJ2-7 . TRBV12-3/TRBV12-4 CASSFQGGSYEQYF TGTGCCAGCAGTTTTCAAGGGGGGTCCTACGAGCAGTACTTC
many TRBJ2-7 TRBD1 TRBV7-9 CASSQGQGFLHEQYF TGTGCCAGCAGCCAGGGACAGGGATTTTTGCACGAGCAGTACTTC
many TRBJ2-3 TRBD2 TRBV27 CASSSLAEPKSSTDTQYF TGTGCCAGCAGTTCACTAGCGGAACCCAAATCCAGCACAGATACGCAGTATTTT
. TRBJ1-1 . TRBV6-2/TRBV6-3 CASSHDRGRKNTEAFF TGTGCCAGCAGTCACGATCGGGGCCGCAAAAACACTGAAGCTTTCTTT
few TRBJ2-1 . TRBV12-3/TRBV12-4 CASSSTGYSYNEQFF TGTGCCAGCAGTTCCACAGGATACTCCTACAATGAGCAGTTCTTC
many TRBJ2-6 . TRBV4-3 CASSQDRSFYGANVLTF TGCGCCAGCAGCCAAGACCGGTCCTTTTATGGGGCCAACGTCCTGACTTTC
many TRBJ2-7 TRBD1 TRBV7-9 CASSPRGQGALEQYF TGTGCCAGCAGCCCGAGGGGACAGGGGGCTCTGGAGCAGTACTTC
. TRBJ2-1 . TRBV24-1 CATSAGLSTEQFF TGTGCCACCAGTGCGGGACTCTCCACTGAGCAGTTCTTC
many TRBJ2-3 . TRBV23-1 CASSRIGTDTQADTQYF TGCGCCAGCAGTCGAATCGGGACGGATACACAGGCAGATACGCAGTATTTT
. TRBJ2-7 . TRBV4-1 CASSQERGRGDYEQDF TGCGCCAGCAGCCAAGAAAGGGGGAGGGGGGACTACGAGCAGGACTTC
many TRBJ2-3 TRBD1 TRBV3-1 CASSQDASGTGGWVSQYF TGTGCCAGCAGCCAAGATGCCTCCGGGACAGGGGGCTGGGTCTCGCAGTATTTT
. TRBJ2-7 . TRBV27 CASSSPWEVEQYF TGTGCCAGCAGTTCGCCTTGGGAGGTGGAGCAGTACTTC
few TRBJ2-7 TRBD1 TRBV11-1 CASSLASGQGAYEQYF TGTGCCAGCAGCTTAGCTTCTGGGCAGGGGGCCTACGAGCAGTACTTC
. TRBJ1-3 . TRBV4-1 CASAGLGNTIYF TGCGCCAGCGCAGGGCTTGGAAACACCATATATTTT
. TRBJ2-3 . TRBV3-1 CASRRGSSPLTDTQYF TGTGCCAGCAGGCGTGGGAGTTCTCCACTCACAGATACGCAGTATTTT
many TRBJ2-5 . TRBV27 CASSLWNGAEETQYF TGTGCCAGCAGTTTATGGAACGGGGCCGAAGAGACCCAGTACTTC
. TRBJ2-1 TRBD2 TRBV6-2/TRBV6-3 CASSPMRLAGGHEQFF TGTGCCAGCAGCCCCATGAGACTAGCGGGGGGGCATGAGCAGTTCTTC
. TRBJ2-7 . TRBV28 CASSFLLRGNEQNF TGTGCCAGCAGTTTTCTCCTCAGGGGCAACGAGCAGAACTTC